The 8 T cell receptor beta chains below come from one sample, sequenced in a study of identifying expanded T cells in peripheral blood. Sequenced by immunoSEQ multiplex PCR; TCRdb stores in-frame clones only, minus some. The table records more than 90,000 clones, roughly 85% of them present only once. Input material: blood. The source of these receptors is a person aged 18 to 75 in good health.

The chain joins TRBV6-5 to TRBJ2-6; no clear D. V was clipped by 5 bases and J by 0 bases, with 8 bases between them. The germline V gene has CDR1 MNHEY and CDR2 SVGAGI. The CDR3 totals 15 residues. CDR3 protein: CASSRRNSGANVLTF. CDR3 DNA: TGTGCCAGCAGTCGACGGAACTCTGGGGCCAACGTCCTGACTTTC.

V is TRBV6-6 and J is TRBJ1-5, with TRBD1 matching 10 bases. Per the germline V gene, CDR1 is MNHNY and CDR2 is SVGAGI (reference sequence). The CDR3 is made up of 16 amino acids. Unmatched junction bases numbered 9, after V lost 4 bases and J lost 6 bases. The CDR3 DNA is TGTGCCAGCAGTTTTTTCCCCGGGACAGGGGCTCAGCCCCAGCATTTT. Its protein product is CASSFFPGTGAQPQHF.

This clone was detected once. V and J are TRBV4-3 and TRBJ2-1, with 9 nucleotides matching TRBD1. Trimming removed 4 bases from V and 3 bases from J; junction bases left unmatched: 4. Germline CDR1 is LGHNA and CDR2 is YSLEER. This CDR3 is 15 amino acids long. DNA of the CDR3: TGCGCCAGCAGCCCGGGGACAGGGAACTACAATGAGCAGTTCTTC. Translation: CASSPGTGNYNEQFF.

The V gene is TRBV7-2, the J gene TRBJ2-5; D tentatively fits TRBD1 or TRBD2 (5 bases each). This CDR3 spans 14 amino acids. Between the trimmed V and J ends, which lost 4 bases and 0 bases, there was a span of 9 bases. Per the germline V gene, CDR1 is SGHTA and CDR2 is FQGNSA. The CDR3 bases are TGTGCCAGCAGCTCCATGGGACACCAAGAGACCCAGTACTTC. It translates to CASSSMGHQETQYF. The full variable domain, rest sourced from reference TRBV7-2 and TRBJ2-5, is GAGVSQSPSNKVTEKGKDVELRCDPISGHTALYWYRQSLGQGLEFLIYFQGNSAPDKSGLPSDRFSAERTGGSVSTLTIQRTQQEDSAVYLCASSSMGHQETQYFGPGTRLLVL.

V gene TRBV9 combines with J gene TRBJ2-1; 10 bases map to TRBD2. The J segment lost 9 bases and the V segment lost 2 bases, leaving 5 bases of the junction unmatched. CDR1 and CDR2 from the germline V gene are SGDLS and YYNGEE. CDR3 length equals 14 residues. The CDR3 protein is CASSVSGGSSEQFF. CDR3 sequence (DNA): TGTGCCAGCAGCGTTAGCGGGGGGAGCAGTGAGCAGTTCTTC.

This clone appeared a single time. The rearrangement joins TRBV28 to TRBJ1-4; 10 bases are a match to TRBD1. Germline V lookup: CDR1 MDHEN, CDR2 SYDVKM. The CDR3 contains 13 residues. The ends lost 7 bases at V and 8 bases at J; junction bases unmatched: 4. CDR3 sequence: CASKDRGREKLFF. DNA of the CDR3: TGTGCCAGCAAGGACAGGGGGAGGGAAAAACTGTTTTTT.

For the CDR3, the DNA is TGTGCCAGCAGCGATCGACAGGGTAGGACAGATACGCAGTATTTT. Translated, it gives CASSDRQGRTDTQYF. The chain carries TRBV7-9 and TRBJ2-3; TRBD1 matches 7 bases. The germline CDR1 and CDR2 sequences are SEHNR and FQNEAQ (reference sequence). The CDR3 is made up of 15 amino acids. Losses at the gene ends were 5 bases for V and 3 bases for J; bases not matched to a gene: 8.

The rearrangement uses TRBV5-5 and TRBJ2-5; tentative D call: TRBD2 (6 bases). With 0 bases removed from V and 3 bases from J, the gap between germline ends came to 15 bases. The CDR3 runs to 16 residues. Germline V gives CDR1 SGHKS, CDR2 YYEKEE (reference sequence). CDR3 sequence: CASSLVILAREETQYF. The CDR3 DNA is TGTGCCAGCAGCTTGGTGATCCTAGCGCGGGAAGAGACCCAGTACTTC.